The TCR beta chain described here comes from a study of blood T cell repertoires in COVID-19 (TCRdb year 2020). At the level of the whole study: Samples covering the acute and convalescent phases of COVID-19 were provided by collaborators in the United States, Italy and Spain. The prospective study material was composed of cDNA or gDNA derived from T cells, B-cell-depleted T cells, or PBMCs. The sample metadata nearly always contained a de-identified subject ID, COVID-19 status, age in years and sex. Where HLA class I and class II types were available, the types were taken from metadata supplied by the sample provider, not from assay-based typing. The repertoires were released in a freely available public database intended as a resource for research on the immune response to SARS-CoV-2. Samples were obtained from the ongoing ImmuneRACE study (first 160 participants) and from some 1,300 subjects provided by 6 global collaborators. Subjects who had been exposed to COVID-19, were actively infected with it, or had recovered from it provided the deeply sampled blood TCRbeta repertoires that made up the dataset.

TCRbeta CDR3 regions were amplified from genomic DNA using the immunoSEQ Assay, a bias-controlled multiplex PCR. The authors' pipeline ran thus. Within the assay, amplification of reference gene primers was used to estimate how many nucleated cells each sample contained. To quantify the absolute abundance of each unique TCRbeta CDR3 rearrangement, sequence reads were collapsed and filtered. For each sample, productive Simpson clonality was calculated by taking the square root of Simpson's diversity index across productive rearrangements. TCRdb retrieved this table from immuneACCESS and kept in-frame rearrangements only. Not all clones are present; in checked studies, unresolved V genes account for under half, and no reason is known for the remainder. V, J and clone size are those of that table, while D and trimming were read from the DNA. The sample table contains hundreds of thousands of clones; only one count was recorded for over 70% of them. The ten largest clonotypes hold 10% of the sample.

Beyond this particular receptor, the publication reports: The amount of clinical and demographic metadata varied by source and participant and was provided uncurated.

In Seattle, one collaborating source enrolled patients while the infection was active and tracked those patients longitudinally over the course of disease. The collaborating institutions used their own protocols to collect whole blood in K2EDTA tubes. Collaborator samples were shipped for TCRbeta analysis as frozen whole blood, isolated PBMCs, or DNA extracted from either sample type. This clone was seen once. The antigen it recognizes is unknown. Qualities for individual bases were not recorded, and no much larger clone is one base off. The germline V gene specifies MRHNA as CDR1 and SNTAGT as CDR2. Germline trimming: 5 bases from V, 1 base from J; junction bases outside gene matches: 2. CDR3 length: 14 amino acids, cysteine to phenylalanine. The sequence is cut down to CDR3 DNA, 42 bases in frame from base 1.

This clonotype originated in a woman in her seventies with COVID-19, enrolled during active disease. This chain joins TRBV6-4 to TRBJ1-1; TRBD1 aligns with 9 central bases. What was sequenced was peripheral blood. The nucleotide sequence is given as TGTGCCAGCAGTCAGGACAGGGGGAACACTGAAGCTTTCTTT. Its protein is CASSQDRGNTEAFF.